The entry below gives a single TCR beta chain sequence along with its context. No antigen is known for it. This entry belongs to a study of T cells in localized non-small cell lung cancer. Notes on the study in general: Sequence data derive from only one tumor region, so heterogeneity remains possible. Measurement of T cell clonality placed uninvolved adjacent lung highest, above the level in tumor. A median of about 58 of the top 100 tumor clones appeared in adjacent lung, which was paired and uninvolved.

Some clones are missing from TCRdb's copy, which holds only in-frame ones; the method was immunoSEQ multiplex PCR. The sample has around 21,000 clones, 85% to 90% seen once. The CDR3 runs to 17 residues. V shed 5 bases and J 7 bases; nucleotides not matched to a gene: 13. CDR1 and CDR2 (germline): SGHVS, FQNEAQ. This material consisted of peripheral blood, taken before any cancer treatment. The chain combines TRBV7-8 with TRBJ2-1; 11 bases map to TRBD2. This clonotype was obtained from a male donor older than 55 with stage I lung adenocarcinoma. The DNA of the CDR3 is TGTGCCAGCAGCCGACCTCTGGCTAGCGGGAGGTATAATGAGCAGTTCTTC. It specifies CASSRPLASGRYNEQFF.